The 24 T cell receptor beta chains in this list originate from one sample, sequenced in a study of a mutant IDH1 vaccine in newly diagnosed glioma (dated by TCRdb to the early 2020s). These receptors have no identified antigens. Receptors were amplified or captured by the immunoSEQ multiplex PCR assay. Entries here come from immuneACCESS through TCRdb and include only in-frame sequences with V and J called. Some clones fail to appear in such tables; in the studies checked, an unresolved V gene covers under half of the shortfall, and the cause of the remainder is unknown. The sample table shows some 71,000 clones, and approximately 86% are seen once. The ten most abundant clones make up roughly 2% of the sample. Per the publication, the time point label means: week 35, safety follow-up. A 20-mer mutant IDH1 peptide at 300 micrograms in Montanide made up each vaccine dose, which was injected subcutaneously together with topical imiquimod.

The sample in question was PBMCs, obtained from a glioma patient whose treatment included an IDH1 peptide vaccine. These receptors were obtained from a man aged 25-45 years with glioma.

CDR3 protein: CASSDSSGGATDTQYF. In DNA form, the CDR3 reads TGTGCCAGCAGTGACTCTAGCGGGGGGGCCACAGATACGCAGTATTTT. This sequence joins TRBV6-4 and TRBJ2-3, with 11 bases identical to TRBD2. Germline CDR1 reads MRHNA; CDR2 reads SNTAGT. The V gene end was trimmed by 0 bases and the J gene end by 2 bases; junction bases not matched to a gene: 1. This CDR3 region has 16 residues.

This chain connects TRBV7-2 to TRBJ1-5; 7 bases align to TRBD1. With 4 bases clipped from V and 9 bases from J, the junction kept 6 bases outside the gene matches. Germline CDR1 SGHTA, CDR2 FQGNSA. The CDR3 extends over 13 amino acids. The CDR3 sequence is CASSSGGFGPQHF. CDR3 nucleotide sequence: TGTGCCAGCAGCTCAGGGGGGTTCGGGCCCCAGCATTTT. The whole variable domain, remainder taken from reference TRBV7-2 and TRBJ1-5, is GAGVSQSPSNKVTEKGKDVELRCDPISGHTALYWYRQSLGQGLEFLIYFQGNSAPDKSGLPSDRFSAERTGGSVSTLTIQRTQQEDSAVYLCASSSGGFGPQHFGDGTRLSIL.

The V and J genes are TRBV5-1 and TRBJ1-1; 7 bases map to TRBD1. The CDR3 is 14 residues long. CDR1 is SGHRS and CDR2 is YFSETQ in the germline V gene. V was pared by 2 bases and J by 5 bases, with 6 bases of the junction left unmatched. CDR3 sequence reads: CASSFRTGGTEAFF. Written as DNA, the CDR3 is TGCGCCAGCAGCTTTCGGACAGGAGGGACTGAAGCTTTCTTT. Complete variable domain (other parts from reference TRBV5-1 and TRBJ1-1): KAGVTQTPRYLIKTRGQQVTLSCSPISGHRSVSWYQQTPGQGLQFLFEYFSETQRNKGNFPGRFSGRQFSNSRSEMNVSTLELGDSALYLCASSFRTGGTEAFFGQGTRLTVV.

The chain links TRBV4-1 to TRBJ2-3, with TRBD2 identical over 11 bases. This CDR3 contains 16 residues. Looked up from germline, CDR1 is MGHRA and CDR2 is YSYEKL. V shed 5 bases, J shed 2 bases, and the junction held 6 bases outside the gene matches. CDR3 sequence: CASSFRLAGPTDTQYF. CDR3 nucleotide sequence: TGCGCCAGCAGCTTCCGACTAGCGGGGCCCACAGATACGCAGTATTTT.

The V call is TRBV5-6, the J call TRBJ1-3; TRBD1 matches 9 bases. With V trimmed by 2 bases and J by 4 bases, 4 bases remained unmatched. The CDR3 totals 15 residues. Germline V gene data show CDR1 as SGHDT and CDR2 as YYEEEE. The CDR3 protein is CASSFAGTGGNTIYF. CDR3 DNA: TGTGCCAGCAGCTTTGCCGGGACAGGGGGAAACACCATATATTTT.

The chain couples TRBV2 to TRBJ2-7; 11 nucleotides agree with TRBD1. Germline-derived CDR1 and CDR2 are SNHLY and FYNNEI. The V segment lost 8 bases and the J segment 6 bases; nucleotides outside the gene matches: 6. This CDR3 has 13 amino acids. DNA for the CDR3: TGTGCCAGCGGCGGACAGGGGGCGGGCGAGCAGTACTTC. Amino acid sequence: CASGGQGAGEQYF.

The chain couples TRBV27 to TRBJ2-7, with TRBD1 identical over 9 bases. The CDR3 is made up of 16 amino acids. J was trimmed by 1 base and V by 0 bases; bases with no gene match: 4. The germline V gene has CDR1 MNHEY and CDR2 SMNVEV (reference sequence). The CDR3 sequence is CASSLSAGTGSYEQYF. Here the CDR3 DNA reads TGTGCCAGCAGTTTATCGGCCGGGACAGGGTCCTACGAGCAGTACTTC.

This sequence joins TRBV2 and TRBJ1-4, with D perhaps TRBD1 (5 bases). V was shortened by 4 bases and J by 3 bases, with 15 bases between the two germline ends. Germline values: CDR1 SNHLY, CDR2 FYNNEI. The CDR3 runs 16 residues. CDR3: CASSVRGTAPNEKLFF. The CDR3 DNA reads as TGTGCCAGCAGTGTCCGCGGGACGGCCCCTAATGAAAAACTGTTTTTT.

The CDR3 DNA reads as TGTGCCAGCAGCCTACAGGGAGGGCCCTACAATGAGCAGTTCTTC. It specifies CASSLQGGPYNEQFF. The chain joins TRBV7-3 to TRBJ2-1, with D possibly matching TRBD2 (7 bases). V was shortened by 5 bases and J by 2 bases, with 13 bases between the two germline ends. Germline CDR1 and CDR2: SGHTA and FQGTGA. The length of the CDR3 is 15 residues.

The CDR3 region is CASSLYQGSVGYTF. The CDR3 DNA follows: TGTGCCAGCAGCTTATATCAGGGTTCGGTTGGCTACACCTTC. The chain joins TRBV7-2 to TRBJ1-2, with D maybe TRBD1 (5 bases). Per germline, CDR1 SGHTA and CDR2 FQGNSA. This CDR3 region has 14 residues. Between the trimmed V and J ends, which lost 2 bases and 7 bases, there was a span of 14 bases.

The chain couples TRBV15 to TRBJ1-5; D is ambiguous. The germline CDR1 and CDR2 sequences are LNHNV and YYDKDF (reference sequence). Trimming pared 1 base from V and 1 base from J, leaving 11 bases between. The CDR3 contains 16 residues. CDR3 sequence (DNA): TGTGCCACCAGCAGAGGTACCGACTGGAGCAATCAGCCCCAGCATTTT. This encodes CATSRGTDWSNQPQHF.

V and J are TRBV4-1 and TRBJ2-4; D is unclear. This CDR3 is built from 16 residues. Trimming took 2 bases from V and 3 from J, leaving 14 bases between them. Per germline, CDR1 MGHRA and CDR2 YSYEKL. The CDR3 here is CASSQSDPWGKNIQYF. CDR3 nucleotides: TGCGCCAGCAGCCAATCGGACCCTTGGGGCAAAAACATTCAGTACTTC.

CDR3 bases: TGTGCCAGCAGGGGTAGGGTTATGAACACTGAAGCTTTCTTT. Residues: CASRGRVMNTEAFF. This chain joins TRBV2 and TRBJ1-1; D is undetermined. The V end was cut by 6 bases, the J end by 0 bases, with 11 bases between. This CDR3 has 14 residues. Per germline, CDR1 SNHLY and CDR2 FYNNEI.

The chain recombines TRBV30 with TRBJ1-5, with D possibly matching TRBD1 (6 bases). The germline V gene encodes CDR1 GTSNPN and CDR2 SVGIG (reference sequence). V was clipped by 3 bases and J by 3 bases, with 9 bases between them. The CDR3 consists of 13 residues. CDR3 DNA sequence: TGTGCCTGGAGGGACAGCGTCAATCAGCCCCAGCATTTT. As protein: CAWRDSVNQPQHF.

The chain employs TRBV27 and TRBJ1-1; the D is unclear. Looked up from germline, CDR1 is MNHEY and CDR2 is SMNVEV (reference sequence). The V end was cut by 6 bases, the J end by 4 bases, with 18 bases between. The length of the CDR3 is 15 residues. The CDR3 DNA is TGTGCCAGCAGCCCAATAGCCAGCGTCGGCACTGAAGCTTTCTTT. The encoded protein is CASSPIASVGTEAFF.

The chain recombines TRBV9 with TRBJ2-3; no definite D call. Trimming took off 4 bases at V and 0 bases at J, with 15 bases between the two ends. Germline CDR1 SGDLS, CDR2 YYNGEE. The CDR3 consists of 16 residues. CDR3 bases: TGTGCCAGCAGCCCCTCTTCGACGGCCAGCACAGATACGCAGTATTTT. Translation: CASSPSSTASTDTQYF.

The genes are TRBV25-1 and TRBJ1-5, with D tentatively TRBD1 (6 bases). The CDR3 spans 16 residues. CDR1 is MGHDK and CDR2 is SYGVNS in the germline V gene. The V gene lost 2 bases and the J gene lost 2 bases, with 13 bases spanning the gap. Here the CDR3 DNA reads TGTGCCAGCAGTGAAGGAGGGGGGGCTGGCAATCAGCCCCAGCATTTT. This translates into CASSEGGGAGNQPQHF.

The rearrangement uses TRBV6-9 and TRBJ2-1, with D hard to call. Germline values: CDR1 MNHGY, CDR2 SVAAGI. The CDR3 sequence is 12 residues long. V lost 10 bases, J lost 2 bases, and 9 bases lay in between. The DNA for the CDR3 is TGTGCCAAGTACTGGACCTACAATGAGCAGTTCTTC. Translating gives CAKYWTYNEQFF.

This clone has a handful of counts. This chain uses TRBV28 with TRBJ2-7; possible D gene TRBD2, 5 bases. CDR3 length equals 17 residues. Trimming removed 1 base at V and 2 bases at J, with 18 bases between. Germline assignment: CDR1 MDHEN and CDR2 SYDVKM. The CDR3 loop is CASSLFSWGVLTYEQYF. CDR3 coding DNA: TGTGCCAGCAGTTTATTTTCCTGGGGAGTTCTGACCTACGAGCAGTACTTC.

This chain uses TRBV2 with TRBJ2-3; D is unresolved. V lost 7 bases to trimming and J lost 2 bases, with 7 bases between them. Germline CDR1 reads SNHLY; CDR2 reads FYNNEI. CDR3 length equals 12 residues. The CDR3 is CASNSNTDTQYF. As DNA, the CDR3 is TGTGCCAGCAACAGTAACACAGATACGCAGTATTTT.

The CDR3 nucleotides are TGCGCCAGCAGCTCTGAAGGGGAACCCTATGGCTACACCTTC. Translated, it gives CASSSEGEPYGYTF. The chain has TRBV5-1 and TRBJ1-2; D might be TRBD1 (5 bases). This CDR3 contains 14 residues. V was cut by 3 bases and J by 4 bases, with 13 bases left in between. CDR1 and CDR2 from the germline V gene are SGHRS and YFSETQ.

The V gene is TRBV4-1, the J gene TRBJ2-1; no clear D. From germline, CDR1 is MGHRA and CDR2 YSYEKL. CDR3 length: 12 residues. The V gene lost 1 base and the J gene lost 8 bases, with 6 bases spanning the gap. This CDR3 is CASSQAFHEQFF. The CDR3 coding sequence is TGCGCCAGCAGCCAAGCGTTCCATGAGCAGTTCTTC.

For the CDR3, the DNA is TGTGCCAGTAGTATGTCTTCAGGGATTATCTCTGGCTACACCTTC. Protein product: CASSMSSGIISGYTF. J is TRBJ1-2 and V is TRBV19; a weak D match, TRBD1 (5 bases). Germline lookup yields CDR1 LNHDA and CDR2 SQIVND (reference sequence). This CDR3 comprises 15 residues. With 3 bases removed from V and 7 bases from J, the gap between germline ends came to 18 bases.

This clone was counted a few times. The chain couples TRBV6-5 to TRBJ1-1; D remains unclear. V lost 1 base, J lost 6 bases, and 12 bases lay in between. The germline CDR1 and CDR2 sequences are MNHEY and SVGAGI. This CDR3 spans 14 amino acids. CDR3 region: CASSYFRGSSEAFF. The CDR3 DNA follows: TGTGCCAGCAGTTACTTTCGGGGTAGTTCTGAAGCTTTCTTT.